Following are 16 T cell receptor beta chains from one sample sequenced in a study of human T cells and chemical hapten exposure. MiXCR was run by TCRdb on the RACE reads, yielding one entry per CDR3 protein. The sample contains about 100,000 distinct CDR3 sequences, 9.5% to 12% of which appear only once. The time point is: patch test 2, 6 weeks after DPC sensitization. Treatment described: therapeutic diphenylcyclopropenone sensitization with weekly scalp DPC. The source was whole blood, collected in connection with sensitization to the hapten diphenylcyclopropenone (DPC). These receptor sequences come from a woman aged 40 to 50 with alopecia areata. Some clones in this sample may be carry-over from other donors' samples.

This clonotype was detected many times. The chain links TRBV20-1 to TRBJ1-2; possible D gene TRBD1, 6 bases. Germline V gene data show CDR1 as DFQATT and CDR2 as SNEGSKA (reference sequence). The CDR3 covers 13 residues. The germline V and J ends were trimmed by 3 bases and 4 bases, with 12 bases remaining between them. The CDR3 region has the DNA TGCAGTGCTAGGAGGGGACAAATCTATGGCTACACCTTC. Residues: CSARRGQIYGYTF.

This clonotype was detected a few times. CDR3 DNA sequence: TGTGCCATAACTCCCGGGGGGCGTTACAATGAGCAGTTCTTC. Encoded protein: CAITPGGRYNEQFF. The rearrangement uses TRBV7-9 and TRBJ2-1; the D gene is possibly TRBD2 (7 bases). This CDR3 is 14 amino acids long. Deletions cut 10 bases from V and 4 bases from J, with 17 bases between. Germline V lookup: CDR1 SEHNR, CDR2 FQNEAQ (reference sequence).

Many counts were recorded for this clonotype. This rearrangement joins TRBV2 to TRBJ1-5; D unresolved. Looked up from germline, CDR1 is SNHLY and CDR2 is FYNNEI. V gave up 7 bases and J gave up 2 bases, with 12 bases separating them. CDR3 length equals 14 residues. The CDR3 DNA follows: TGTGCCAGCAATGACGAGGCTGGCAATCAGCCCCAGCATTTT. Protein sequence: CASNDEAGNQPQHF. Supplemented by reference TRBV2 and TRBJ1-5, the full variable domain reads EPEVTQTPSHQVTQMGQEVILRCVPISNHLYFYWYRQILGQKVEFLVSFYNNEISEKSEIFDDQFSVERPDGSNFTLKIRSTKLEDSAMYFCASNDEAGNQPQHFGDGTRLSIL.

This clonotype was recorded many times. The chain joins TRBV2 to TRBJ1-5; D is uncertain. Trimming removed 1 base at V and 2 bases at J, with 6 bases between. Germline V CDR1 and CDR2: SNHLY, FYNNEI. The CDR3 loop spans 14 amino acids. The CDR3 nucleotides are TGTGCCAGCAGTGAAGGGAAGCGCAATCAGCCCCAGCATTTT. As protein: CASSEGKRNQPQHF.

The CDR3 nucleotides are TGTGCCAGCAGGCGGAACAGGGAGTATGGCTACACCTTC. It encodes CASRRNREYGYTF. V gene TRBV5-4 combines with J gene TRBJ1-2, with D perhaps TRBD1 (6 bases). Per the germline V gene, CDR1 is SGHNT and CDR2 is YYREEE (reference sequence). The CDR3 runs 13 residues. Trimming removed 5 bases at V and 5 bases at J, with 13 bases between.

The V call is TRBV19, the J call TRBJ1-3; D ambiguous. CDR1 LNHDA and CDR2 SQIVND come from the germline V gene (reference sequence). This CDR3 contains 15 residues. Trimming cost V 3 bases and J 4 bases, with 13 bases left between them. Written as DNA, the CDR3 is TGTGCCAGTAGTATCTCGGTAATCGCGGGAAACACCATATATTTT. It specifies CASSISVIAGNTIYF.

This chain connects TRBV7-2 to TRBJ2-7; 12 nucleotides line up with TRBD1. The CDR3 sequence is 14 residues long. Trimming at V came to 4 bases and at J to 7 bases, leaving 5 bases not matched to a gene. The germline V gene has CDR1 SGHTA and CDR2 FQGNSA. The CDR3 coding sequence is TGTGCCAGCAGCTGGGACAGGGGGCGCAGAGAGCAGTACTTC. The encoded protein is CASSWDRGRREQYF.

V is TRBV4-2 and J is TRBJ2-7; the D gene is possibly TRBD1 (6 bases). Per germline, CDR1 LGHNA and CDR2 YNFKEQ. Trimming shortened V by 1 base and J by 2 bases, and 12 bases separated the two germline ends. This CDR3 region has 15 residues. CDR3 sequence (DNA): TGTGCCAGCAGCCAAGCGGACAGTTTTGCCTACGAGCAGTACTTC. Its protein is CASSQADSFAYEQYF.

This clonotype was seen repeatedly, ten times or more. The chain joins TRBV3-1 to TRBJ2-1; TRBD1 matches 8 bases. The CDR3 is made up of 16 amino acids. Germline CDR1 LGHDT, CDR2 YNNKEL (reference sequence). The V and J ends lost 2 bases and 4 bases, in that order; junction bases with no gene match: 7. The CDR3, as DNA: TGTGCCAGCAGCCAAACCGGGACAGGTATTTACAATGAGCAGTTCTTC. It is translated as CASSQTGTGIYNEQFF.

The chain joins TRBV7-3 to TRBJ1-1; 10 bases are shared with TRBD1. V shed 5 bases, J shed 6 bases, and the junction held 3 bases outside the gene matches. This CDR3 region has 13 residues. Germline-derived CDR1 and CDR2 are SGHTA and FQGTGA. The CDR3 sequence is CASSLDRGAEAFF. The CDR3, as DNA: TGTGCCAGCAGCCTGGACAGGGGGGCTGAAGCTTTCTTT.

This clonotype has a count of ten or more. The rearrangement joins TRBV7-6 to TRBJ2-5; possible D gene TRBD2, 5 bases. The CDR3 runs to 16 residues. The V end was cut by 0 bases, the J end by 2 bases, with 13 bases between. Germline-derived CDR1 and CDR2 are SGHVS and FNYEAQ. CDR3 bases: TGTGCCAGCAGCTTAGCGCTAAGCGGCGCACAAGAGACCCAGTACTTC. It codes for CASSLALSGAQETQYF.

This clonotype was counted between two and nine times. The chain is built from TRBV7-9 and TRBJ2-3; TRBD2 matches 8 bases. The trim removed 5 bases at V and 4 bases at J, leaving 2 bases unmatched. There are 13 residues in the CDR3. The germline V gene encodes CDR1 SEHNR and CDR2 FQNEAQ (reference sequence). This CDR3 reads CASSPRGADTQYF. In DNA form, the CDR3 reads TGTGCCAGCAGCCCGCGGGGGGCAGATACGCAGTATTTT.

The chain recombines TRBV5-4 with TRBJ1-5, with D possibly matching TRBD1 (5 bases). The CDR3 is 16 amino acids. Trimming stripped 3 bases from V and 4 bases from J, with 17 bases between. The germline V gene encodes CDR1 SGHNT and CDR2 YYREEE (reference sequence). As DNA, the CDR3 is TGTGCCAGCAGCTCGCAGGGACCTGGCAGGAATCAGCCCCAGCATTTT. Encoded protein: CASSSQGPGRNQPQHF.

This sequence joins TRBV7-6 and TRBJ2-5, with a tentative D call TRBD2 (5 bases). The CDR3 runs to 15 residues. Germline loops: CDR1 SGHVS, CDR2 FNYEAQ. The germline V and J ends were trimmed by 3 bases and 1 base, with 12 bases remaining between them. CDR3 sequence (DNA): TGTGCCAGCAGCTTTTTCCATGCGGGCCAAGAGACCCAGTACTTC. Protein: CASSFFHAGQETQYF. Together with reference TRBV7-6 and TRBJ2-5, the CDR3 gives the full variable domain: GAGVSQSPRYKVTKRGQDVALRCDPISGHVSLYWYRQALGQGPEFLTYFNYEAQQDKSGLPNDRFSAERPEGSISTLTIQRTEQRDSAMYRCASSFFHAGQETQYFGPGTRLLVL.

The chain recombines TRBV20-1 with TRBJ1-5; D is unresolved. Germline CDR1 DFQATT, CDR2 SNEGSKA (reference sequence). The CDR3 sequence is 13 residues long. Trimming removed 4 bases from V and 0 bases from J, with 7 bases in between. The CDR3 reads CSAKADSNQPQHF. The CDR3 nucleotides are TGCAGTGCTAAGGCGGATAGCAATCAGCCCCAGCATTTT.

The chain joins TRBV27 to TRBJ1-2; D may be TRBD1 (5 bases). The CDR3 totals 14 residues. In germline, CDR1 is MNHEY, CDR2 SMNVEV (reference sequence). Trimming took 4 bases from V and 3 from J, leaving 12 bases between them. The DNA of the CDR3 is TGTGCCAGCAGTTACGGGGGTCCCGACTATGGCTACACCTTC. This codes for CASSYGGPDYGYTF.